This entry concerns a single T cell receptor beta chain. Only one count was recorded for this clone. This receptor's antigen is unknown. Base qualities are not recorded, but no much larger clone differs from it by a single base. The sample comes from a study of naive CD8 T cells in extremely preterm neonates (dated by TCRdb to between 2016 and 2019). Regarding the research as a whole: TCRbeta CDR3 repertoires of sorted naive CD8+ T cells were compared across four age groups: extremely preterm neonates, term neonates, young children and adults. The full study reports these points: As limitations, the authors pointed to a small sample size and variable productive template counts among preterm samples. The proportion of shared CDR3 nucleotide sequences was higher in preterm neonates (around 2.7%) than in term neonates (0.4%), young children (around 0.03%) and adults (approximately 0.01%). To track T cell development within individuals, the authors urged prospective longitudinal studies of preterm and term neonates. Compared with the older groups, preterm CDR3s were shorter and closer to germline, carrying fewer N additions and showing less junctional trimming. Compared with all other age groups, preterm neonates showed significantly lower iChao1 richness (p < 0.05) along with an even clone distribution, indicating a less rich repertoire.

TCRbeta CDR3 regions were amplified from genomic DNA by a two-step, bias-controlled multiplex PCR. The multiplex PCR used primers specific for every TRBV and TRBJ gene segment. The immunoSEQ Assay was used to generate the TCRbeta repertoire data. In the paper's pipeline: To merge closely related sequences, reads went through filtering and clustering using a relative-frequency ratio and a modified nearest-neighbor algorithm. V, D and J gene assignments for CDR3 sequences followed IMGT annotation. Template counts were corrected for PCR amplification bias by normalization and were quantified against synthetic TCR CDR3 analog sequences. Only unique productive sequences, that is, in-frame CDR3 sequences lacking stop codons, were included in the analyses. The immunoSEQ Analyzer software was used to calculate iChao1 richness and clonality, with clonality defined as 1 minus Pielou's evenness. Statistical tests were run in JMP, with either Student's t-test or a non-parametric test chosen according to Shapiro-Wilk normality results. Here the immuneACCESS table is served through TCRdb, limited to in-frame sequences with V and J called. Missing clones are a known gap in these copies; in checked studies unresolved V genes cover under half, and the rest lacks a known reason. V and J calls and clone size are those listed in that table; D and trimming were worked out from the DNA. Recorded for this sample are more than 20,000 clones; roughly 88% of them occurred a single time. The ten most abundant clones make up approximately 1% of the sample.

Several extremely preterm deliveries, at about 22-28 weeks of gestation, provided the preterm samples. The study left out pregnancies involving fetal demise, active maternal HSV infection or known maternal HIV infection. A FACSAria III cell sorter was used to sort live, Annexin V-negative naive CD8+ T cells (CD3+CD8+CD45RA+CCR7+). Per sample, between roughly 18,000 and 100,000 naive CD8+ T cells were obtained by sorting. Mixed venous-arterial cord blood was collected with preassembled standardized sampling kits. Cord blood was held at room temperature and processed no more than 4 hours after collection. Ficoll-Paque density gradient centrifugation was used to isolate mononuclear cells from diluted blood. Before sorting, mononuclear cells were cryopreserved in 10% DMSO plus 90% FBS and kept long term at -150 degrees C. Annexin V and antibodies against CD3, CD8, CCR7 and CD45RA were used to stain the thawed cells. Genomic DNA was extracted from snap-frozen sorted cell pellets with the DNeasy Blood and Tissue Kit.

From its cysteine to its phenylalanine, the CDR3 spans 14 amino acids. Left in the record is the CDR3 DNA by itself, 42 bases read in frame from the first base. Per the germline V gene, SGHTA is the CDR1 and FQGTGA is the CDR2. Cut back by 2 bases and 4 bases, the V and J ends lie 11 bases apart. Here the chain combines TRBV7-3 and TRBJ1-1; the best D guess is TRBD1, with 5 bases matching. The sample taken for sequencing was naive CD8+ T cells from cord blood. The sequence was collected from a boy who was born preterm. The nucleotides read TGTGCCAGCAGCTTAGGGGGAGGAACCACTGAAGCTTTCTTT. Its amino acids are CASSLGGGTTEAFF. Extended through the reference TRBV7-3 and TRBJ1-1 proteins, this CDR3 yields the full variable domain: GAGVSQTPSNKVTEKGKYVELRCDPISGHTALYWYRQSLGQGPEFLIYFQGTGAADDSGLPNDRFFAVRPEGSVSTLKIQRTERGDSAVYLCASSLGGGTTEAFFGQGTRLTVV.